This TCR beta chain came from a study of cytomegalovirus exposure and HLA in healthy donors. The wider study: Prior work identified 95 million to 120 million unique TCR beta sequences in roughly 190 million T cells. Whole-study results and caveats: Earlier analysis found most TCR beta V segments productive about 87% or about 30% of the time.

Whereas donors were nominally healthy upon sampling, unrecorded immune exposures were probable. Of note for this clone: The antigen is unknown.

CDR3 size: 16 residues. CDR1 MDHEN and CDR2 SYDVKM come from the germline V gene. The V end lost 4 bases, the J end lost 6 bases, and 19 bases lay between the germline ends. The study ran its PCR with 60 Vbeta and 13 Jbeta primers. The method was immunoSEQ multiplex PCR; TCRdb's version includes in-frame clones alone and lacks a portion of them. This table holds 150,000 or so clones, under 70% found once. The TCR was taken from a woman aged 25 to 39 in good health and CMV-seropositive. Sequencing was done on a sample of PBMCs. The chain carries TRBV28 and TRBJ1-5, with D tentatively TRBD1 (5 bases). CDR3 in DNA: TGTGCCAGCAGTTCCGCCCTAAGGGGAACAGGTCAGCCCCAGCATTTT. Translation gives CASSSALRGTGQPQHF.